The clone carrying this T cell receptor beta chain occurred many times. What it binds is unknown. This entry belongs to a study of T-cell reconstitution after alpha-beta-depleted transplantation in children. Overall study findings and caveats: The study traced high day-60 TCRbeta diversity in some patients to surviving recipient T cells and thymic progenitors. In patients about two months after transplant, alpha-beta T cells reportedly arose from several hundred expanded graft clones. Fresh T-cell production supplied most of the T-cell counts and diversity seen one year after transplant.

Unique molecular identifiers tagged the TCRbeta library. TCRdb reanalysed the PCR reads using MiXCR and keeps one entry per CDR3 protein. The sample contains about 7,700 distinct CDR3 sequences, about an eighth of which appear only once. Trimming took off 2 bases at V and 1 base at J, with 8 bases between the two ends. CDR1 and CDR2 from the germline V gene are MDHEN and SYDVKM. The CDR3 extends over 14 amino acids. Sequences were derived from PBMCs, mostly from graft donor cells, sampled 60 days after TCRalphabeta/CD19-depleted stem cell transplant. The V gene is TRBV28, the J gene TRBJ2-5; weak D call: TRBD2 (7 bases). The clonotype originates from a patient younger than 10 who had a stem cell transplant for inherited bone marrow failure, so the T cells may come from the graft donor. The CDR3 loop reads CASSLGGAQETQYF. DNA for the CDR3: TGTGCCAGCAGTTTAGGGGGGGCCCAAGAGACCCAGTACTTC.